The rows below give T cell receptor beta chains drawn from one sample of a study of Ad26.COV2.S vaccination and SARS-CoV-2 variants. Repertoires were generated with immunoSEQ multiplex PCR, while TCRdb's copy carries only in-frame clones and drops some. The table records a few hundred thousand clones, 70% to 90% of them present only once. Material: peripheral blood, obtained in a trial of Ad26.COV2.S vaccine versus placebo. Every receptor here comes from a person between 18 and 65 years old who received the Ad26.COV2.S COVID-19 vaccine or a placebo. Both conserved end residues are part of each CDR3. Fields, in order: J gene, V gene, clone size, D gene, CDR3 DNA, CDR3 protein. A D gene is named only where the DNA matches it firmly. Clone size is stated in some rows and not others, as once, few, many or a class when expanded.

J gene: TRBJ2-6
V gene: TRBV5-1
clone size: NA
D gene: TRBD2
CDR3 DNA: TGCGCCCGCCGCGCGGGACCGGGGGGGGCCGCTGGGGCCAACGTCCTGACTTTC
CDR3 protein: CARRAGPGGAAGANVLTF

J gene: TRBJ1-3
V gene: TRBV27
clone size: once
D gene: TRBD1
CDR3 DNA: TGTGCCAGCAGACGGACAGGGACGGGAAACACCATATATTTT
CDR3 protein: CASRRTGTGNTIYF

J gene: TRBJ2-3
V gene: TRBV7-8
clone size: once
D gene: TRBD2
CDR3 DNA: TGTGCCAGCAACGACGTAGGACTAGGGGCTTATACGCAGTATTTT
CDR3 protein: CASNDVGLGAYTQYF

J gene: TRBJ2-3
V gene: TRBV2
clone size: NA
D gene: TRBD1
CDR3 DNA: TGTGCCAGCAGTGGACAGGGAACTTTCACAGATACGCAGTATTTT
CDR3 protein: CASSGQGTFTDTQYF

J gene: TRBJ1-4
V gene: TRBV5-1
clone size: once
D gene: TRBD1
CDR3 DNA: TGCGCCAGCAGCTTGACAGGGGGCTCAGAAAAACTGTTTTTT
CDR3 protein: CASSLTGGSEKLFF

J gene: TRBJ2-1
V gene: TRBV6-2/TRBV6-3
clone size: NA
D gene: TRBD2
CDR3 DNA: TGTGCCAGCAGTTACGCCCTAGCGGGGGGGCGAAATGAGCAGTTCTTC
CDR3 protein: CASSYALAGGRNEQFF

J gene: TRBJ2-2
V gene: TRBV6-6
clone size: NA
D gene: NA
CDR3 DNA: TGTGCCAGCAGCCGAAACCCTCGACGCGGAAACACCGGGGAGCTGTTTTTT
CDR3 protein: CASSRNPRRGNTGELFF

J gene: TRBJ1-2
V gene: TRBV28
clone size: NA
D gene: TRBD1
CDR3 DNA: TGTGCCAGCAGTTACGTCAGGGGGAATATCTATGGCTACACCTTC
CDR3 protein: CASSYVRGNIYGYTF

J gene: TRBJ2-3
V gene: TRBV18
clone size: once
D gene: TRBD2
CDR3 DNA: TGTGCCAGCTCACCCGGAGCGGGGTCATACACAGATACGCAGTATTTT
CDR3 protein: CASSPGAGSYTDTQYF

J gene: TRBJ2-2
V gene: TRBV2
clone size: NA
D gene: TRBD1
CDR3 DNA: TGTGCCAGTGACAGGGAAGGCACCGGGGAGCTGTTTTTT
CDR3 protein: CASDREGTGELFF

J gene: TRBJ2-5
V gene: TRBV6-6
clone size: NA
D gene: TRBD2
CDR3 DNA: TGTGCCAGCAGCCCCGCTAGCGGGGGGGCCCAAGTGGGAATGGAAGAGACCCAGTACTTC
CDR3 protein: CASSPASGGAQVGMEETQYF

J gene: TRBJ2-4
V gene: TRBV24-1
clone size: NA
D gene: TRBD1
CDR3 DNA: TGTGCCACCAGTGAGCGACGGAATGAGGGACAGTCAGGGGGCAAAAACATTCAGTACTTC
CDR3 protein: CATSERRNEGQSGGKNIQYF

J gene: TRBJ2-3
V gene: TRBV27
clone size: NA
D gene: NA
CDR3 DNA: TGTGCCAGCAGACGAGGAGATACGCAGTATTTT
CDR3 protein: CASRRGDTQYF

J gene: TRBJ2-7
V gene: TRBV5-4
clone size: NA
D gene: NA
CDR3 DNA: TGTGCCAGCAGCTTGGACCCAGGATCCTACGAGCAGTACTTC
CDR3 protein: CASSLDPGSYEQYF

J gene: TRBJ2-3
V gene: TRBV7-9
clone size: NA
D gene: TRBD1
CDR3 DNA: TGTGCCAGCAGCTTGGGACAGAGCACAGATACGCAGTATTTT
CDR3 protein: CASSLGQSTDTQYF

J gene: TRBJ1-4
V gene: TRBV6-1
clone size: NA
D gene: NA
CDR3 DNA: TGTGCCAGCAGTGAAAGAGGGGGGGTTAATGAAAAACTGTTTTTT
CDR3 protein: CASSERGGVNEKLFF

J gene: TRBJ2-1
V gene: TRBV28
clone size: NA
D gene: NA
CDR3 DNA: TGTGCCAGCAGCCCCCCCTGGGGGGTCGGGTCCTACAATGAGCAGTTCTTC
CDR3 protein: CASSPPWGVGSYNEQFF

J gene: TRBJ2-5
V gene: TRBV5-4
clone size: NA
D gene: NA
CDR3 DNA: TGTGCCAGCAGCTTGGGAAATTACCAAGAGACCCAGTACTTC
CDR3 protein: CASSLGNYQETQYF

J gene: TRBJ2-7
V gene: TRBV11-2
clone size: NA
D gene: NA
CDR3 DNA: TGTGCCAGCAGCCCGGAGTATTCCGAGCAGTACTTC
CDR3 protein: CASSPEYSEQYF

J gene: TRBJ2-3
V gene: TRBV6-5
clone size: NA
D gene: NA
CDR3 DNA: TGTGCCAGCAGTCCCAAACTGAGCCCGGCGGATACGCAGTATTTT
CDR3 protein: CASSPKLSPADTQYF

J gene: TRBJ2-3
V gene: TRBV7-2
clone size: NA
D gene: TRBD2
CDR3 DNA: TGTGCCAGCAGTCGTAGCGGGGGTACGGGCACAGATACGCAGTATTTT
CDR3 protein: CASSRSGGTGTDTQYF

J gene: TRBJ2-5
V gene: TRBV11-2
clone size: NA
D gene: TRBD2
CDR3 DNA: TGTGCCAGCAGCCCCCCTGGGCGGGGGGTAGGAGAGACCCAGTACTTC
CDR3 protein: CASSPPGRGVGETQYF

J gene: TRBJ2-7
V gene: TRBV2
clone size: NA
D gene: TRBD2
CDR3 DNA: TGTGCCAGCAGTGCGGGCGGGGGAGCCTACGAGCAGTACTTC
CDR3 protein: CASSAGGGAYEQYF

J gene: TRBJ1-1
V gene: TRBV7-2
clone size: NA
D gene: NA
CDR3 DNA: TGTGCCAGCAGCTTAGCTTACAGATTCCTGAACACTGAAGCTTTCTTT
CDR3 protein: CASSLAYRFLNTEAFF

J gene: TRBJ1-4
V gene: TRBV4-3
clone size: NA
D gene: NA
CDR3 DNA: TGCGCCAGCAGCCAAGATCTGGCGGGGGGGCGCGATGAAAAACTGTTTTTT
CDR3 protein: CASSQDLAGGRDEKLFF

J gene: TRBJ1-6
V gene: TRBV6-5
clone size: NA
D gene: NA
CDR3 DNA: TGTGCCAGCAGTTTGCAGGGGTCGAGTTCACCCCTCCACTTT
CDR3 protein: CASSLQGSSSPLHF

J gene: TRBJ2-2
V gene: TRBV7-3
clone size: NA
D gene: TRBD1
CDR3 DNA: TGTGCCAGCAGCCCACAGGGGGGAAGAGGGGAGCTGTTTTTT
CDR3 protein: CASSPQGGRGELFF

J gene: TRBJ1-1
V gene: TRBV28
clone size: NA
D gene: TRBD1
CDR3 DNA: TGTGCCAGCAAATCAGGGGGTTGGGGAGCTTTCTTT
CDR3 protein: CASKSGGWGAFF

J gene: TRBJ1-1
V gene: TRBV6-2/TRBV6-3
clone size: NA
D gene: NA
CDR3 DNA: TGTGCCAGCAGTCCCGGTGGGAGCACTGAAGCTTTCTTT
CDR3 protein: CASSPGGSTEAFF

J gene: TRBJ2-1
V gene: TRBV28
clone size: NA
D gene: NA
CDR3 DNA: TGTGCCAGCAGTTCACTTCGCACCTACAATGAGCAGTTCTTC
CDR3 protein: CASSSLRTYNEQFF